These 7 T cell receptor beta chains were all obtained from the same sample, sequenced in a study of blood T cell repertoires in COVID-19. TCRdb's copy holds only in-frame clones and misses some; the assay was immunoSEQ multiplex PCR. The sample records around 56,000 clones, 79% being singletons. The sample taken for sequencing was peripheral blood. These TCRs come from a man between 60 and 75 years old with acute or convalescent COVID-19.

The CDR3 region is CASSFLGGRGANYGYTF. The CDR3 nucleotides are TGCGCCAGCAGCTTCTTGGGGGGCCGGGGGGCTAACTATGGCTACACCTTC. The chain has TRBV5-1 and TRBJ1-2; possibly TRBD1 for D (6 bases). The germline gives CDR1 SGHRS, CDR2 YFSETQ. V gave up 2 bases and J gave up 0 bases, with 17 bases separating them. This CDR3 has 17 amino acids.

This chain joins TRBV27 and TRBJ2-1; 9 bases are shared with TRBD2. Germline V gives CDR1 MNHEY, CDR2 SMNVEV (reference sequence). V dropped 6 bases and J dropped 8; count of bases not matched to a gene: 8. The CDR3 consists of 14 residues. CDR3 region: CASSIRSGGDEQFF. CDR3 nucleotides: TGTGCCAGCAGCATCCGTAGCGGGGGCGATGAGCAGTTCTTC.

V is TRBV25-1 and J is TRBJ1-3; D is unclear. This CDR3 has 12 amino acids. CDR1 and CDR2 from the germline V gene are MGHDK and SYGVNS. V dropped 7 bases and J dropped 0 bases, with 4 bases sitting between them. The CDR3: CASMASGNTIYF. In DNA form, the CDR3 reads TGTGCCAGCATGGCCTCTGGAAACACCATATATTTT. Combining the CDR3 with reference TRBV25-1 and TRBJ1-3 gives the whole variable domain EADIYQTPRYLVIGTGKKITLECSQTMGHDKMYWYQQDPGMELHLIHYSYGVNSTEKGDLSSESTVSRIRTEHFPLTLESARPSHTSQYLCASMASGNTIYFGEGSWLTVV.

The gene calls are TRBV25-1 and TRBJ2-1, with D perhaps matching TRBD1 (6 bases). V was pared by 3 bases and J by 7 bases, with 22 bases between. The length of the CDR3 is 17 residues. The germline V gene encodes CDR1 MGHDK and CDR2 SYGVNS. The CDR3 sequence: CASSDHKRRDTSNEQFF. Here the CDR3 DNA reads TGTGCCAGCAGTGACCATAAGAGAAGGGACACCTCAAATGAGCAGTTCTTC. Complete variable domain (other parts from reference TRBV25-1 and TRBJ2-1): EADIYQTPRYLVIGTGKKITLECSQTMGHDKMYWYQQDPGMELHLIHYSYGVNSTEKGDLSSESTVSRIRTEHFPLTLESARPSHTSQYLCASSDHKRRDTSNEQFFGPGTRLTVL.

The rearrangement links TRBV5-1 to TRBJ2-1, with TRBD1 matching over 7 bases. This CDR3 has 14 amino acids. V was pared by 2 bases and J by 9 bases, with 8 bases of the junction left unmatched. Germline V gene data show CDR1 as SGHRS and CDR2 as YFSETQ. In DNA, the CDR3 is TGCGCCAGCAGCTTCGGACAGGAACGTGGTGAGCAGTTCTTC. Protein product: CASSFGQERGEQFF.

The chain has TRBV19 and TRBJ2-1; 8 nucleotides line up with TRBD2. The CDR3 spans 14 residues. Germline trimming cut 1 base from V and 4 bases from J; bases unmatched to any gene: 0. CDR1 is LNHDA and CDR2 is SQIVND in the germline V gene (reference sequence). CDR3 residues: CASSIGGGYNEQFF. Written as DNA, the CDR3 is TGTGCCAGTAGTATAGGCGGGGGGTACAATGAGCAGTTCTTC.

A single count supports this clone. This chain links TRBV4-1 with TRBJ1-1; weak D call: TRBD1 (5 bases). This CDR3 is built from 14 residues. Germline V lookup: CDR1 MGHRA, CDR2 YSYEKL. V was cut by 3 bases and J by 10 bases, with 18 bases left in between. CDR3 DNA sequence: TGCGCCAGCAGCCACCCCCGGGAGGGGTCTAGAGCTTTCTTT. Translated: CASSHPREGSRAFF.